This T cell receptor beta chain was captured by sequencing in a study of human T cells and chemical hapten exposure. Study-level information: DPC at 0.01% went onto the upper back in patch tests, read at 6 days. TCR yields differed between samples (mainly from small differences in pooled library volume).

This sample's time point: patch test 1, 2 weeks after DPC sensitization. The treatment is: therapeutic diphenylcyclopropenone sensitization with weekly scalp DPC. The study's findings and limits: Significantly greater numbers of large CDR3 similarity clusters came from expanded TCRs than from controls.

V was clipped by 1 base and J by 8 bases; unmatched bases: 4. This CDR3 contains 14 residues. The library tagged individual cDNA molecules with unique molecular identifiers. TCRdb independently ran MiXCR on the RACE reads; one entry per CDR3 protein. The profile shows about 80,000 distinct CDR3 sequences, around 7% of them singletons. A word on this clonotype: Its antigen is still unknown.

Specimen: whole blood, collected in connection with sensitization to the hapten diphenylcyclopropenone (DPC). The TCR originated in a woman in her thirties with alopecia areata. Some clones in this sample may be carry-over from other donors' samples. This chain joins TRBV12-3 or TRBV12-4 and TRBJ2-3; 9 positions match TRBD2. This chain's CDR3 is CASSLGAGGRTQYF. CDR3 DNA: TGTGCCAGCAGTTTAGGGGCGGGGGGGCGTACGCAGTATTTT.